Listed below are T cell receptor beta chains from one sample, sequenced in a study of blood T cell repertoires in COVID-19. Libraries were prepared by immunoSEQ multiplex PCR; TCRdb keeps only in-frame clonotypes and omits some of them. The top ten hold around 5.8% of the sample, which has 250,000 to 350,000 clones, about 87% seen once. Sequencing was done on a sample of peripheral blood. Receptors were obtained from a woman in her forties or fifties with COVID-19, enrolled during active disease. The conserved cysteine and the conserved F or W are not part of the CDR3 here. Fields, in order: V gene, CDR3 protein.

TRBV12-3/TRBV12-4 ASSRSDTQY
TRBV4-1 ASSQAGVTSNEQF
TRBV30 AWTIEGLGKETQY
TRBV18 ASSPPGPGTTYEQY
TRBV30 AWSATGSYEQY
TRBV5-1 ASRLLAGGRDTQY
TRBV7-2 ASSPVGRDEKLF
TRBV30 AWSGSTEAF
TRBV7-2 ASSLFFMGQGPNEQF
TRBV9 ASSVDPPWTSGTAEQF
TRBV7-9 ASSNSDEQF
TRBV7-2 ASSLEVSGRAGEQY
TRBV7-8 ASSLASGGAGTEAF
TRBV11-2 ASSPTVASNYGYT
TRBV15 ATSRDLPDTQY
TRBV4-2 ASSQDLLAGKNIQY
TRBV7-2 ASSFAGSQETQY
TRBV3-1/TRBV3-2 ASSQGTGGTEAF
TRBV7-2 ASSLERRRSSGELF
TRBV5-1 ASSLASGQGSRAAGAF
TRBV3-1/TRBV3-2 ASSRPGLAGGWIEQF
TRBV4-1 ASSQSPGALAF
TRBV3-1/TRBV3-2 ASSQGLAGQETQY
TRBV19 ASSPGQTNTEAF
TRBV13 ASSARQGGNYGYT
TRBV13 ASSYTTGTRLAEQF
TRBV30 AWSGRGGTEAF
TRBV11-3 ASSTGTYNEQF